These T cell receptor beta chains were read from a single sample in a study of human T cells and chemical hapten exposure. Via MiXCR, TCRdb re-called the RACE reads, giving one row per CDR3 protein. The sample has fewer than 50,000 distinct CDR3 sequences, less than 9% seen once; the top ten hold 1% to 1.5%. The sample here was whole blood, taken in connection with sensitization to the hapten diphenylcyclopropenone (DPC). All receptors come from a woman between 45 and 65 years old with alopecia areata. Some clones in this sample may be carry-over from other donors' samples. CDR3s include the opening cysteine and the closing phenylalanine or tryptophan. D genes are given only for firm matches. Rows give clone size only sometimes, using once, few, many, or a class for an expanded clone.

d_gene	v_gene	abundance	j_gene	CDR3nt	CDR3aa
.	TRBV6-2/TRBV6-3	many	TRBJ2-1	TGTGCCAGCAGTCCCCGCGGGGACTACAATGAGCAGTTCTTC	CASSPRGDYNEQFF
TRBD1	TRBV7-2	many	TRBJ1-5	TGTGCCAGCAGCTTAGGGACAGGGGCCTCTCAATCGGCCCAGCATTTT	CASSLGTGASQSAQHF
.	TRBV29-1	many	TRBJ2-1	TGCAGCGTCCCCGGGACCCTCCCCTCCCATGAGCAGTTCTTC	CSVPGTLPSHEQFF
.	TRBV27	.	TRBJ2-5	TGTGCCAGCAGTCCTACGATCTATGTGGGGACCCAGTACTTC	CASSPTIYVGTQYF
TRBD2	TRBV11-2	many	TRBJ2-1	TGTGCCAGCAGGCCTTTAGCGGGAGGCAAGGGGAATGAGCAGTTCTTC	CASRPLAGGKGNEQFF
TRBD1	TRBV7-2	few	TRBJ2-2	TGTGCCAGCGGGACAGGGAACACCGGGGAGCTGTTTTTT	CASGTGNTGELFF
.	TRBV28	few	TRBJ2-7	TGTGCCAGCAGTTTTGGACCCAGGGGAAACGAGCAGTACTTC	CASSFGPRGNEQYF
.	TRBV6-5	few	TRBJ2-7	TGTGCCAGCAGTGGAGGGGCCTACGAGCAGTACTTC	CASSGGAYEQYF
TRBD1	TRBV12-3/TRBV12-4	.	TRBJ2-7	TGTGCCAGCAGTTTAGACAGGGGGTATTTAGGCGAGCAGTACTTC	CASSLDRGYLGEQYF
TRBD1	TRBV4-2	few	TRBJ2-2	TGTGCCAGCAGATCTCAGACAGGGAGCACCGGGGAGCTGTTTTTT	CASRSQTGSTGELFF
TRBD1	TRBV11-3	many	TRBJ2-3	TGTGCCTGCCGGGACAGAAGCACAGATACGCAGTATTTT	CACRDRSTDTQYF
.	TRBV11-2	many	TRBJ2-5	TGTGCCAGCAGCGCCGCCGGAGCGCCGGGAGAGACCCAGTACTTC	CASSAAGAPGETQYF
TRBD1	TRBV20-1	many	TRBJ1-1	TGCAGTGCTAGACCCGGGACAGGGGTGAGCACTGAAGCTTTCTTT	CSARPGTGVSTEAFF
.	TRBV20-1	.	TRBJ1-2	TGCAGTGCTTATTCACGTGGAGGCTACACCTTC	CSAYSRGGYTF
.	TRBV11-2	medium-sized	TRBJ2-6	TGTGCCAGCAGCTTTGCTGGGGCCAACGTCCTGACTTTC	CASSFAGANVLTF
.	TRBV7-9	many	TRBJ2-3	TGTGCCAGCAGCCTCGCCACAGATACGCAGTATTTT	CASSLATDTQYF